This passage covers 21 T cell receptor beta chains from one sample sequenced in a study of brain T cells in children with intractable seizures. Only in-frame clones appear in the TCRdb table, and some are missing; sequencing was by immunoSEQ multiplex PCR. The sample shows 65,000 to 85,000 clones, about 93% of them seen only once. The material sequenced was peripheral blood, taken at surgery. Receptor source: a boy in the first two years of life with tuberous sclerosis and intractable seizures.

The chain recombines TRBV7-9 with TRBJ1-1; D unresolved. The CDR3 loop spans 13 amino acids. The germline gives CDR1 SEHNR, CDR2 FQNEAQ (reference sequence). Trimming left V 7 bases short and J 3 bases short, with 12 bases between. The CDR3 loop is CASTPGRYTEAFF. Written as DNA, the CDR3 is TGTGCCAGCACCCCAGGTCGGTACACTGAAGCTTTCTTT. Drawing the rest from reference TRBV7-9 and TRBJ1-1, the complete variable domain is DTGVSQNPRHKITKRGQNVTFRCDPISEHNRLYWYRQTLGQGPEFLTYFQNEAQLEKSRLLSDRFSAERPKGSFSTLEIQRTEQGDSAMYLCASTPGRYTEAFFGQGTRLTVV.

The rearrangement joins TRBV18 to TRBJ2-6; possibly TRBD1 for D (6 bases). The CDR3 contains 16 residues. Germline V gene sequence: CDR1 KGHSH, CDR2 LQKENI. The ends were cut back, 2 bases at V and 2 bases at J, with 10 bases in the middle. CDR3 protein: CASSPYRATGANVLTF. CDR3 DNA: TGTGCCAGCTCACCATACAGGGCGACTGGGGCCAACGTCCTGACTTTC.

V usage is TRBV15 and J usage is TRBJ2-5, with a possible D match to TRBD2 (6 bases). Trimming took off 1 base at V and 2 bases at J, with 17 bases between the two ends. The CDR3 consists of 17 residues. Germline assignment: CDR1 LNHNV and CDR2 YYDKDF (reference sequence). For the CDR3, the DNA is TGTGCCACCAGCAGAGGACCGACCGGGACTGGGCAAGAGACCCAGTACTTC. Translated: CATSRGPTGTGQETQYF. Full variable domain (remainder filled in from reference TRBV15 and TRBJ2-5): DAMVIQNPRYQVTQFGKPVTLSCSQTLNHNVMYWYQQKSSQAPKLLFHYYDKDFNNEADTPDNFQSRRPNTSFCFLDIRSPGLGDTAMYLCATSRGPTGTGQETQYFGPGTRLLVL.

The rearrangement uses TRBV10-3 and TRBJ2-3; 11 nucleotides match TRBD2. The germline V gene encodes CDR1 ENHRY and CDR2 SYGVKD. With 10 bases clipped from V and 2 bases from J, the junction kept 5 bases outside the gene matches. The length of the CDR3 is 14 residues. CDR3 sequence reads: CATGLAGITDTQYF. The CDR3 DNA sequence: TGTGCCACCGGACTAGCGGGTATCACAGATACGCAGTATTTT.

The chain carries TRBV6-4 and TRBJ2-1; 8 positions agree with TRBD2. The CDR3 has 13 residues. The trim removed 5 bases at V and 10 bases at J, leaving 7 bases unmatched. Germline V gives CDR1 MRHNA, CDR2 SNTAGT. CDR3 protein: CASSPRVAGEQFF. CDR3 DNA sequence: TGTGCCAGCAGTCCCCGTGTAGCGGGGGAGCAGTTCTTC.

This clone was recorded a few times. J is TRBJ1-6 and V is TRBV4-2, with 8 bases lining up with TRBD1. Unmatched junction bases numbered 4, after V lost 6 bases and J lost 6 bases. CDR3 length equals 14 residues. Germline V lookup: CDR1 LGHNA, CDR2 YNFKEQ. The CDR3: CASRDRVGNSPLHF. The CDR3 nucleotides read TGTGCCAGCAGGGACAGGGTAGGTAATTCACCCCTCCACTTT.

This chain uses TRBV7-2 with TRBJ2-1, with 7 bases matching TRBD2. CDR3 size: 16 residues. The junction had 5 bases not matched to a gene; V was cut back by 1 base and J by 2 bases. CDR1 is SGHTA, CDR2 FQGNSA, per germline. CDR3 sequence: CASSLVGGRTYNEQFF. DNA for the CDR3: TGTGCCAGCAGCTTAGTAGGCGGGAGAACCTACAATGAGCAGTTCTTC. Full variable domain (missing parts from reference TRBV7-2 and TRBJ2-1): GAGVSQSPSNKVTEKGKDVELRCDPISGHTALYWYRQSLGQGLEFLIYFQGNSAPDKSGLPSDRFSAERTGGSVSTLTIQRTQQEDSAVYLCASSLVGGRTYNEQFFGPGTRLTVL.

V and J are TRBV1 and TRBJ1-6; the table's TRBD1 call for D was not verified on the DNA. TRBV1 is noted as a pseudogene. The CDR3 has 22 residues. Here the CDR3 reads CTSSQPLHRDRLIRSYNSPLHF. In DNA form, the CDR3 reads TGCACCAGCAGCCAGCCCTTACACCGGGACAGGCTTATTCGCTCCTATAATTCACCCCTCCACTTT.

This chain uses TRBV7-8 with TRBJ2-5; D is perhaps TRBD1 or TRBD2 (5 bases each). Germline CDR1 and CDR2: SGHVS and FQNEAQ. Trimming removed 5 bases at V and 2 bases at J, with 12 bases between. This CDR3 region has 14 residues. The CDR3 bases are TGTGCCAGCAGCGCCGGGGCAGCACAAGAGACCCAGTACTTC. Translation: CASSAGAAQETQYF.

This chain joins TRBV30 and TRBJ2-7; D gene unclear. Germline V gives CDR1 GTSNPN, CDR2 SVGIG (reference sequence). The CDR3 has 13 residues. Trimming left V 2 bases short and J 5 bases short, with 13 bases between. In DNA form, the CDR3 reads TGTGCCTGGAGTAGCCGGGTTAACAACGAGCAGTACTTC. This codes for CAWSSRVNNEQYF.

The rearrangement uses TRBV19 and TRBJ2-4; 7 bases fit TRBD1. The CDR3 spans 15 residues. Germline V CDR1 and CDR2: LNHDA, SQIVND (reference sequence). With V trimmed by 3 bases and J by 0 bases, 2 bases remained unmatched. The CDR3 loop is CASSITGVAKNIQYF. The CDR3 DNA is TGTGCCAGTAGTATTACAGGGGTAGCCAAAAACATTCAGTACTTC.

The rearrangement uses TRBV5-1 and TRBJ2-3; 9 bases are a match to TRBD2. CDR1 is SGHRS, CDR2 YFSETQ, per germline. The CDR3 is 16 amino acids. V lost 0 bases and J lost 4; bases outside the gene matches: 6. CDR3 DNA sequence: TGCGCCAGCAGCTTGGAGGTAGCGGGGGATCCAGATACGCAGTATTTT. Residues: CASSLEVAGDPDTQYF. Complete variable domain (other parts from reference TRBV5-1 and TRBJ2-3): KAGVTQTPRYLIKTRGQQVTLSCSPISGHRSVSWYQQTPGQGLQFLFEYFSETQRNKGNFPGRFSGRQFSNSRSEMNVSTLELGDSALYLCASSLEVAGDPDTQYFGPGTRLTVL.

This chain links TRBV7-9 with TRBJ1-1, with D maybe TRBD1 (5 bases). Looked up from germline, CDR1 is SEHNR and CDR2 is FQNEAQ (reference sequence). The V end lost 1 base, the J end lost 5 bases, and 14 bases lay between the germline ends. This CDR3 comprises 15 residues. The CDR3 is CASSLVGGGMTEAFF. The CDR3, as DNA: TGTGCCAGCAGCTTAGTGGGCGGGGGGATGACTGAAGCTTTCTTT.

The chain uses TRBV2 and TRBJ1-5; 7 nucleotides align to TRBD1. With V trimmed by 4 bases and J by 2 bases, 5 bases remained unmatched. Germline loops: CDR1 SNHLY, CDR2 FYNNEI. The length of the CDR3 is 15 residues. This CDR3 reads CASSVPGGGNQPQHF. CDR3 coding DNA: TGTGCCAGCAGTGTTCCAGGGGGAGGCAATCAGCCCCAGCATTTT.

The V gene is TRBV7-3, the J gene TRBJ1-3; 7 nucleotides line up with TRBD1. With V trimmed by 0 bases and J by 0 bases, 2 bases remained unmatched. Germline CDR1 and CDR2: SGHTA and FQGTGA. This CDR3 spans 16 amino acids. As DNA, the CDR3 is TGTGCCAGCAGCTTAACAGGGGGCCACTCTGGAAACACCATATATTTT. Encoded protein: CASSLTGGHSGNTIYF.

The rearrangement links TRBV5-4 to TRBJ2-2; maybe TRBD2 (6 bases). Trimming took off 4 bases at V and 3 bases at J, with 10 bases between the two ends. CDR1 and CDR2 from the germline V gene are SGHNT and YYREEE (reference sequence). CDR3 length: 14 amino acids. The CDR3 nucleotides read TGTGCCAGCAGCCGACTAGAAGACACCGGGGAGCTGTTTTTT. Translating it yields CASSRLEDTGELFF.

This chain joins TRBV7-9 and TRBJ1-4, with 8 bases fitting TRBD1. The CDR3 consists of 16 residues. Germline CDR1 is SEHNR and CDR2 is FQNEAQ (reference sequence). V shed 3 bases and J 8 bases; nucleotides not matched to a gene: 11. CDR3 sequence reads: CASSLHGQGGREKLFF. DNA for the CDR3: TGTGCCAGCAGCTTGCACGGACAGGGTGGGAGAGAAAAACTGTTTTTT. The full variable domain, completed using reference TRBV7-9 and TRBJ1-4, is DTGVSQNPRHKITKRGQNVTFRCDPISEHNRLYWYRQTLGQGPEFLTYFQNEAQLEKSRLLSDRFSAERPKGSFSTLEIQRTEQGDSAMYLCASSLHGQGGREKLFFGSGTQLSVL.

V usage is TRBV2 and J usage is TRBJ1-1, with D possibly TRBD1 on 5 matching bases. CDR1 is SNHLY, CDR2 FYNNEI, per germline. V lost 6 bases and J 1 base, leaving 9 bases between the germline ends. The CDR3 runs to 13 residues. The DNA of the CDR3 is TGTGCCAGCAGCCGCAGGGAGAACACTGAAGCTTTCTTT. It yields the protein CASSRRENTEAFF.

This clone was seen just once. V is TRBV7-3 and J is TRBJ2-1; 7 nucleotides line up with TRBD2. CDR3 length: 15 residues. Germline V gene sequence: CDR1 SGHTA, CDR2 FQGTGA. Germline trimming cut 2 bases from V and 4 bases from J; bases unmatched to any gene: 5. This CDR3 reads CASSLQSGNYNEQFF. The CDR3 DNA reads TGTGCCAGCAGCTTACAAAGCGGGAATTACAATGAGCAGTTCTTC.

In DNA form, the CDR3 reads TGTGCCAGCTGGAGGGGCTACGAGCAGTACTTC. Protein product: CASWRGYEQYF. The gene calls are TRBV27 and TRBJ2-7, with TRBD2 as a possible D gene (6 bases). Germline V lookup: CDR1 MNHEY, CDR2 SMNVEV (reference sequence). V was clipped by 8 bases and J by 3 bases, with 8 bases between them. The CDR3 runs to 11 residues.

The genes are TRBV5-1 and TRBJ2-2, with TRBD2 matching over 7 bases. This CDR3 has 15 residues. V was pared by 5 bases and J by 6 bases, with 10 bases of the junction left unmatched. CDR1 SGHRS and CDR2 YFSETQ come from the germline V gene. CDR3 region: CASSSGTIPAGELFF. For the CDR3, the DNA is TGCGCCAGCAGTAGTGGGACTATCCCCGCCGGGGAGCTGTTTTTT.